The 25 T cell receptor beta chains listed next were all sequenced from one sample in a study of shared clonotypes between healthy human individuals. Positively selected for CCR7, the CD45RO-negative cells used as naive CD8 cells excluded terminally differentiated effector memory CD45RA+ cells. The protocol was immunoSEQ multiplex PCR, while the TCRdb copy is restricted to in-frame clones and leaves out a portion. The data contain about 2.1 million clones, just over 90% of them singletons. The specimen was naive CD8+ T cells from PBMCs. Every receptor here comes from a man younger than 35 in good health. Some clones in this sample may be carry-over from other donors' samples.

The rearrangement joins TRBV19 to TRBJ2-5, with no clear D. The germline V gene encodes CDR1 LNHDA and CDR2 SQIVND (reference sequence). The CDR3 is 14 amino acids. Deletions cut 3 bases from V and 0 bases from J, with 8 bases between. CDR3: CASSIMAYQETQYF. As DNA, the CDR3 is TGTGCCAGTAGTATTATGGCGTACCAAGAGACCCAGTACTTC.

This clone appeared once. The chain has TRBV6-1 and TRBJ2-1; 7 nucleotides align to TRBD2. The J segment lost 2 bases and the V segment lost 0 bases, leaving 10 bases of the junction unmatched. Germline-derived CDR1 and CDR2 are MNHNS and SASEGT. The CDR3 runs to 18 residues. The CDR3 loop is CASSEAFTLAHPYNEQFF. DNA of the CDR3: TGTGCCAGCAGTGAAGCTTTTACACTAGCGCACCCCTACAATGAGCAGTTCTTC.

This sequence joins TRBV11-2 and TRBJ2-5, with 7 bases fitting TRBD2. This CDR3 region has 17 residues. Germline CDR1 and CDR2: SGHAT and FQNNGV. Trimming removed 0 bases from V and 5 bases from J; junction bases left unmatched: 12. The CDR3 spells CASSLDISLAVGETQYF. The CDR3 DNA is TGTGCCAGCAGCTTAGATATATCGCTAGCGGTCGGGGAGACCCAGTACTTC.

The CDR3 bases are TGTGCCAGCAGCGACGGATCAAGCACTGAAGCTTTCTTT. Protein: CASSDGSSTEAFF. The V gene is TRBV10-3, the J gene TRBJ1-1; no reliable D call. Deletions cut 10 bases from V and 4 bases from J, with 16 bases between. CDR1 and CDR2 (germline): ENHRY, SYGVKD. This CDR3 comprises 13 residues.

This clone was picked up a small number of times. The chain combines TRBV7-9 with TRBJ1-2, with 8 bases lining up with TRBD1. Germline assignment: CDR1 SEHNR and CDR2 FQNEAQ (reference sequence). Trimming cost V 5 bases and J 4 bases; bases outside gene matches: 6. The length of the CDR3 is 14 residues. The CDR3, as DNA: TGTGCCAGCAGCCTTCGGGACAGGCTCTATGGCTACACCTTC. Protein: CASSLRDRLYGYTF.

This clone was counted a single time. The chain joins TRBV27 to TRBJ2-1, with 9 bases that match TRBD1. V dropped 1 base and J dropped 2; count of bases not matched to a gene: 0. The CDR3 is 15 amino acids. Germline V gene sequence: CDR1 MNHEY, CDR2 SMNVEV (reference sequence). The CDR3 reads CASSLYRGPYNEQFF. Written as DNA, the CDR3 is TGTGCCAGCAGTTTATACAGGGGGCCCTACAATGAGCAGTTCTTC.

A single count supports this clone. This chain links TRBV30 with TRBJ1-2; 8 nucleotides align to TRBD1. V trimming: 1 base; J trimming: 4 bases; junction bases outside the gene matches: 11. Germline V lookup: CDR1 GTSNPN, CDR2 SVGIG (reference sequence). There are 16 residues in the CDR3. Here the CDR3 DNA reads TGTGCCTGGAGTGAAATGGACAGGGACTGGGGCTATGGCTACACCTTC. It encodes CAWSEMDRDWGYGYTF.

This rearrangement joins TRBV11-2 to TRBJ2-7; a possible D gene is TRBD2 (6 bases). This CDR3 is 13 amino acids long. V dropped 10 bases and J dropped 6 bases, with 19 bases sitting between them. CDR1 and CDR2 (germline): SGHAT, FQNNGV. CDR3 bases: TGTGCCACCTCGAACCCCGGGACTTTCGAGCAGTACTTC. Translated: CATSNPGTFEQYF.

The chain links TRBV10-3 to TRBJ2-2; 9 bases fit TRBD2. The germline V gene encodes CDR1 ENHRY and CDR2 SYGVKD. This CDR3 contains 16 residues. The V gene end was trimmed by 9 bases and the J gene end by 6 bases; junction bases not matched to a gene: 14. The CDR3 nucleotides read TGTGCCATTGAGGACCCTAGCGGGAACCTTTCCGGGGAGCTGTTTTTT. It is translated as CAIEDPSGNLSGELFF.

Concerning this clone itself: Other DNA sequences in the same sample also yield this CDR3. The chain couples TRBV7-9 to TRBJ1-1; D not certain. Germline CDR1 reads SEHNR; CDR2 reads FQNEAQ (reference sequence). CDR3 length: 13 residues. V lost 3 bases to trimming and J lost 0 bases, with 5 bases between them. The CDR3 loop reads CASSFPVNTEAFF. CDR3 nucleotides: TGTGCCAGCAGCTTCCCAGTGAACACTGAAGCTTTCTTT.

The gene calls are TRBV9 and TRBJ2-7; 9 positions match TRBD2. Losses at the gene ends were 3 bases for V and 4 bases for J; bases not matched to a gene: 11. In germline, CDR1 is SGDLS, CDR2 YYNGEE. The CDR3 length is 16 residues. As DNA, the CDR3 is TGTGCCAGCAGCGAACGATCGGGACTAGCAATTTACGAGCAGTACTTC. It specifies CASSERSGLAIYEQYF.

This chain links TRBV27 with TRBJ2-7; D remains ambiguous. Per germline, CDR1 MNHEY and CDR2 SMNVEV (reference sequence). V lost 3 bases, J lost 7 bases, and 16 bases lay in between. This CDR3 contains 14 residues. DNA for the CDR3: TGTGCCAGCAGTTTGACTTATTGGGGTGGGGAGCAGTACTTC. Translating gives CASSLTYWGGEQYF.

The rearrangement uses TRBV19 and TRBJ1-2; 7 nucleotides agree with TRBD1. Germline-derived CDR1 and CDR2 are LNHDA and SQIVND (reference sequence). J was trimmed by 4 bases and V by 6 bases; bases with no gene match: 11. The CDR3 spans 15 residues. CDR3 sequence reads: CASSNLQGGVYGYTF. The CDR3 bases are TGTGCCAGTAGCAACCTCCAGGGGGGGGTCTATGGCTACACCTTC.

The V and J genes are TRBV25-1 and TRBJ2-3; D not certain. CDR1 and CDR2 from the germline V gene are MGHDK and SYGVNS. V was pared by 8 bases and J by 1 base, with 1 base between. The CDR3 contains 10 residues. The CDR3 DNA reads TGTGCCAGCGGCACAGATACGCAGTATTTT. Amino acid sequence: CASGTDTQYF.

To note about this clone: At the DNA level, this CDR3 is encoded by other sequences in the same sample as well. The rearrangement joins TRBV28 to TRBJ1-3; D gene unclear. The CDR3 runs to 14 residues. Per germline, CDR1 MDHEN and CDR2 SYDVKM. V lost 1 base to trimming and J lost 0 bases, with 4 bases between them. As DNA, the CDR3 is TGTGCCAGCAGTTTATTAGGCTCTGGAAACACCATATATTTT. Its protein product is CASSLLGSGNTIYF.

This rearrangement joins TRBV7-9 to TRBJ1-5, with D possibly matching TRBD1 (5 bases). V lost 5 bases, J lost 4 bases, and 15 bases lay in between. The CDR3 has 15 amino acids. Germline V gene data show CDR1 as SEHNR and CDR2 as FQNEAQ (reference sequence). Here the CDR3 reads CASSMGGVSNQPQHF. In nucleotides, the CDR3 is TGTGCCAGCAGCATGGGGGGGGTTTCGAATCAGCCCCAGCATTTT.

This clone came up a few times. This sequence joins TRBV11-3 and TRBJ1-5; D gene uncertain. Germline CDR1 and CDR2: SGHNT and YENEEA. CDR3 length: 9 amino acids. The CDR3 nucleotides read TGTGCTTCCCTCCAGCCCCAGCATTTT. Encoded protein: CASLQPQHF.

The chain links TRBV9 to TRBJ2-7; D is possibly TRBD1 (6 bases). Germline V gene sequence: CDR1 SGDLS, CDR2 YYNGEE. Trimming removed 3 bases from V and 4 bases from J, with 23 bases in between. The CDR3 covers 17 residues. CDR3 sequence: CASSGPGVGTSQYEQYF. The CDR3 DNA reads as TGTGCCAGCAGCGGGCCTGGGGTGGGGACAAGCCAATACGAGCAGTACTTC. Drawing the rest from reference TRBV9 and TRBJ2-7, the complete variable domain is DSGVTQTPKHLITATGQRVTLRCSPRSGDLSVYWYQQSLDQGLQFLIQYYNGEERAKGNILERFSAQQFPDLHSELNLSSLELGDSALYFCASSGPGVGTSQYEQYFGPGTRLTVT.

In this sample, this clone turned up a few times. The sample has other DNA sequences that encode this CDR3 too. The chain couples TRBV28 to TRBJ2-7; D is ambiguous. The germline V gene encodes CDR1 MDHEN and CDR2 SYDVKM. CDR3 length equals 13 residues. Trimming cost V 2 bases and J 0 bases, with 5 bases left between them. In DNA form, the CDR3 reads TGTGCCAGCAGTTTAGACGACTCCTACGAGCAGTACTTC. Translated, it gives CASSLDDSYEQYF.

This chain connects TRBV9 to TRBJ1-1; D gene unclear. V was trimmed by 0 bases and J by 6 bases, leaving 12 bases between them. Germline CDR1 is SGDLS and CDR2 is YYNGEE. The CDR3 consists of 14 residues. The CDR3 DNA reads TGTGCCAGCAGCGTAGGGGAACAGTGGGCTGAAGCTTTCTTT. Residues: CASSVGEQWAEAFF.

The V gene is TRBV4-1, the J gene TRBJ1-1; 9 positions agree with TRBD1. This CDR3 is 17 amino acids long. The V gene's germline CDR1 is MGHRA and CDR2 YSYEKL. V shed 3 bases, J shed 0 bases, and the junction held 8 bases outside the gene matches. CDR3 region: CASSHYGTGKMNTEAFF. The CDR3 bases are TGCGCCAGCAGCCACTACGGGACAGGGAAAATGAACACTGAAGCTTTCTTT.

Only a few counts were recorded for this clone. This CDR3 reads CASSHHSRVNSYNEQFF. CDR3 in DNA: TGTGCCAGCAGCCACCACAGCCGGGTAAACTCCTACAATGAGCAGTTCTTC. The rearrangement joins TRBV9 to TRBJ2-1, with D unclear. V lost 4 bases and J lost 0, with 17 bases in between. The CDR3 loop spans 17 amino acids. Germline CDR1 SGDLS, CDR2 YYNGEE.

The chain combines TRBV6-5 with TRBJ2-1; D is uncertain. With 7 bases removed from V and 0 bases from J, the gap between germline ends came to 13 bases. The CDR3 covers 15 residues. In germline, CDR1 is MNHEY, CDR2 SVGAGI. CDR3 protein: CASKVALSSYNEQFF. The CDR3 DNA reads TGTGCCAGCAAGGTAGCCCTAAGCTCCTACAATGAGCAGTTCTTC.

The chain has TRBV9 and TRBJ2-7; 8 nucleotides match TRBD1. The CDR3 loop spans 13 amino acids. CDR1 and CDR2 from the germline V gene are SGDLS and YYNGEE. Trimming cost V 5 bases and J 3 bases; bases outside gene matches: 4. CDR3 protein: CASSPGGNYEQYF. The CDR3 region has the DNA TGTGCCAGCAGTCCAGGGGGCAACTACGAGCAGTACTTC.

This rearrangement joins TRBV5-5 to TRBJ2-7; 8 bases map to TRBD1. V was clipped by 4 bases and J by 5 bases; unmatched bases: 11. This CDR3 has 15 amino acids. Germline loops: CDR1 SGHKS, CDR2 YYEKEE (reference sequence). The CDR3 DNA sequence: TGTGCCAGCAGCCTCGCCGGGACAGGAATTAACGAGCAGTACTTC. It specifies CASSLAGTGINEQYF.